This TCR beta chain was sequenced in a study of T cell repertoires in cytomegalovirus infection. On the study more broadly: Public TCR beta signatures provided an indication of both CMV infection and a matching HLA type.

Study observations and caveats: It was HLA-C-restricted CMV-specific TCR beta clonotypes that dominated the response ex vivo.

MiXCR, run by TCRdb on the reads, gives a single entry per CDR3 protein. The table lists about 570,000 distinct CDR3 sequences, approximately 40% of them singletons. Concerning this clonotype: Its target is not known.

The germline V gene has CDR1 MNHEY and CDR2 SVGEGT. V gave up 6 bases and J gave up 3 bases; unmatched junction bases: 12. CDR3 length: 16 amino acids. The V and J genes are TRBV6-2 or TRBV6-3 and TRBJ2-7; TRBD1 matches at 9 bases. Specimen: cultured PBMCs, collected from culture after CMV antigen stimulation. The sequence derives from a human donor in good health (CMV status not recorded). Some clones in this sample may be carry-over from other donors' samples. This chain's CDR3 is CASSSPSGTGYYEQYF. The CDR3 nucleotides read TGTGCCAGCAGCTCCCCCTCCGGGACAGGGTACTACGAGCAGTACTTC.